The clone carrying this T cell receptor (beta chain) appeared a few times. The data belong to a study of blood T cells in healthy people across ages. Alongside a J-beta primer mix, a sample-barcoded 5' primer served in a second PCR lasting about 7 to 12 cycles. TCRdb independently ran MiXCR on the 5' RACE reads; one entry per CDR3 protein. The sample contains more than 650,000 distinct CDR3 sequences, 20% to 25% of which appear only once. The sequence was obtained from a man aged 65 to 85 in good health. Sequencing was done on a sample of blood.

The CDR3 DNA reads TGTGCCAGCAGCCCAGCGGGGGGGCTCTACGAGCAGTACTTC. This sequence encodes CASSPAGGLYEQYF. The rearrangement uses TRBV12-3 or TRBV12-4 and TRBJ2-5; 10 bases fit TRBD2. The J call is doubtful: the DNA matches TRBJ2-7 better. CDR3 length: 14 amino acids.